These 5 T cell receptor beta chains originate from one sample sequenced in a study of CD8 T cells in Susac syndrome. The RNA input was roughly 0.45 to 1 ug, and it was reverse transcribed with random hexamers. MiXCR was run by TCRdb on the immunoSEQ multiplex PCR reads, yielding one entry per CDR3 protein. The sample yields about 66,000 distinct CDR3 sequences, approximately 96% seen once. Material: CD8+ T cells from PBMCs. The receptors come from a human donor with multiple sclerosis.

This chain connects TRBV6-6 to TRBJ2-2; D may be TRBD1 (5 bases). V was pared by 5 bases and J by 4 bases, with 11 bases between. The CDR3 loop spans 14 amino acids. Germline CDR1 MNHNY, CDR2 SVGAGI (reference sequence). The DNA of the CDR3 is TGTGCCAGCAGTCCCCCAGGGTTCACCGGGGAGCTGTTTTTT. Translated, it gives CASSPPGFTGELFF.

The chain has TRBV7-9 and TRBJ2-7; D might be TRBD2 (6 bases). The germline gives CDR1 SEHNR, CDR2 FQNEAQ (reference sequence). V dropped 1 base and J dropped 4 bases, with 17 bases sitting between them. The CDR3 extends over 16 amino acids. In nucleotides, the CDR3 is TGTGCCAGCAGCTTAGGTTCCGCGGGGTCGGCGTACGAGCAGTACTTC. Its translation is CASSLGSAGSAYEQYF.

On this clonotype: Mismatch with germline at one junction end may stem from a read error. The CDR3 DNA is TGTGCTAGCAGCTTCGGACAGGGGGCATCTTACGAGCAGTACTTC. Translated, it gives CASSFGQGASYEQYF. The chain employs TRBV7-7 and TRBJ2-7, with 11 bases fitting TRBD1. Germline V lookup: CDR1 SSHAT, CDR2 FNYEAQ (reference sequence). The CDR3 runs to 15 residues.

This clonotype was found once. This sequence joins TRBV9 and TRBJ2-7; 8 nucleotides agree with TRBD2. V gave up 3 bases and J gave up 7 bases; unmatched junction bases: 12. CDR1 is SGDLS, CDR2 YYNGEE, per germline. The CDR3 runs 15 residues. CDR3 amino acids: CASSGSSGAAGEQYF. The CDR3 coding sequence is TGTGCCAGCAGCGGAAGTAGCGGGGCCGCGGGGGAGCAGTACTTC.

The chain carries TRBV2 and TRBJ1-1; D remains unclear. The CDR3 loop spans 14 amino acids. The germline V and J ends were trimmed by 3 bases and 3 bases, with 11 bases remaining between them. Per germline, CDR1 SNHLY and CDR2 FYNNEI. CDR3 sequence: CASSDEGYDTEAFF. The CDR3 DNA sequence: TGTGCCAGCAGTGATGAGGGATATGACACTGAAGCTTTCTTT.